The present T cell receptor beta chain was sequenced within a study of immune evolution from preneoplasia to lung adenocarcinoma. With respect to this clone: Its antigen is as yet unknown.

Generated by immunoSEQ multiplex PCR, the TCRdb table keeps only in-frame clones and is missing some. This repertoire shows 8,000 or so clones, around four fifths found once; its top ten account for around 8.7%. Between the mid-2010s and the late 2010s, patients underwent resection in Japan or China. Premalignant or tumor cells were enriched by macro-dissection after pathologic assessment. CDR1 is MDHEN, CDR2 SYDVKM, per germline. The CDR3 extends over 15 amino acids. The V and J ends lost 2 bases and 4 bases, in that order; junction bases with no gene match: 7. Broader study findings: T cell clonality was higher in KRAS-mutant than EGFR-mutant or wild-type nodules. Normal lung had highest clonality; later lesions appeared denser, more diverse.

The specimen sequenced was FFPE minimally invasive lung adenocarcinoma tissue. This clonotype was sampled from a donor aged 70 or older with lung adenocarcinoma. The chain employs TRBV28 and TRBJ2-7; TRBD2 matches 8 bases. CDR3 loop: CASSLREGPYYEQYF. For the CDR3, the DNA is TGTGCCAGCAGTTTACGGGAGGGCCCTTATTACGAGCAGTACTTC.